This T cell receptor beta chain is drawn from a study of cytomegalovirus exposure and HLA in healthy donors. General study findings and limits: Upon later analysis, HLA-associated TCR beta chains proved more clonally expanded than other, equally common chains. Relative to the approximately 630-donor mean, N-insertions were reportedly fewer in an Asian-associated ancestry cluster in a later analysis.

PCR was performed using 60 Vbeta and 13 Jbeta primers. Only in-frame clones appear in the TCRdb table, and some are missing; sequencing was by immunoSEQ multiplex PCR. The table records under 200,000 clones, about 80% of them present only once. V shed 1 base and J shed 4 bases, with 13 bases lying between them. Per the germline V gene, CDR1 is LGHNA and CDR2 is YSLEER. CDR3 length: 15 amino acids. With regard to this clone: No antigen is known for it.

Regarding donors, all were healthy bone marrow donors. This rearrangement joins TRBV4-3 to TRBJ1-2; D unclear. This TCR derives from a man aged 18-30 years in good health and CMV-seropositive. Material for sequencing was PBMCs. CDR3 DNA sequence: TGCGCCAGCAGCCAAGTGGAAGGAGGAATCTATGGCTACACCTTC. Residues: CASSQVEGGIYGYTF.